The clone carrying this T cell receptor (beta chain) showed up just a few times. Its target is unknown. Germline assignment: CDR1 DFQATT and CDR2 SNEGSKA (reference sequence). Trimming cost V 0 bases and J 1 base; bases outside gene matches: 5. This CDR3 region has 16 residues. The entry originates in a study of response to subunit inactivated influenza vaccine. Findings and caveats of the study: It was the authors' suggestion that each seasonal influenza vaccination recruits few new T cells.

TCRdb re-called the RT-PCR reads with MiXCR, one entry per CDR3 protein. Of roughly 520,000 distinct CDR3 sequences listed, roughly 27% are singletons. The receptor comes from a man aged 50-60 years who received an inactivated influenza vaccine. This sequence joins TRBV20-1 and TRBJ2-5; 10 bases map to TRBD2. The source was CD4+ T cells sorted from PBMCs, collected 5 days after vaccination. The CDR3 loop reads CSARDHSGGIQETQYF. CDR3 nucleotides: TGCAGTGCTAGAGACCATAGCGGGGGGATCCAAGAGACCCAGTACTTC.